Listed below are T cell receptor beta chains from one sample, sequenced in a study of T cells in Graves' hyperthyroidism and ophthalmopathy. TCRdb reprocessed the multiplex PCR reads via MiXCR and lists one record per CDR3 protein. The sample records hundreds of thousands of distinct CDR3 sequences, about 20% being singletons. The sample was blood. The receptor source for this set is a man aged 30 to 39 with Graves' ophthalmopathy. The CDR3 runs from the conserved cysteine through the conserved F or W. The D gene is left open where the match is weak. Size is omitted from some rows. Given values are once, few, many or a class for expanded clones.

j_call	d_call	v_call	clone_size	cdr3_nt	cdr3_aa
TRBJ1-2	.	TRBV7-9	.	TGTGCCAGCAGCTATGGGGGCTCGGGCCTGGGAGGATATGGCTACACCTTC	CASSYGGSGLGGYGYTF
TRBJ2-5	.	TRBV6-2/TRBV6-3	.	TGTGCCAGCAGTTCCCCTTTTGACAGTGAAGAGACCCAGTACTTC	CASSSPFDSEETQYF
TRBJ1-1	.	TRBV11-2	many	TGTGCCAGCAGCTTAGCCCTGGACAGACACACTGAAGCTTTCTTT	CASSLALDRHTEAFF
TRBJ2-1	TRBD2	TRBV5-1	many	TGTGCCAGCAGCCCGGGACTAGCGGGAGGGCCCAATGAGCAGTTCTTC	CASSPGLAGGPNEQFF
TRBJ2-7	.	TRBV29-1	.	TGCAGCGTTATGCGGCAGAGCTCCTACGAGCAGTACTTC	CSVMRQSSYEQYF
TRBJ2-1	.	TRBV11-2	few	TGTGCCAGCAGCTTAATGCAGGGCCCCTACAATGAGCAGTTCTTC	CASSLMQGPYNEQFF
TRBJ1-2	TRBD1	TRBV6-1	few	TGTGCCAGCAGGAGACAGGGGGCGAGCCCCGACTATGGCTACACCTTC	CASRRQGASPDYGYTF
TRBJ1-1	.	TRBV28	many	TGTGCCAGCACCCCTCAGACAGGCTGGTCCACTGAAGCTTTCTTT	CASTPQTGWSTEAFF
TRBJ2-1	.	TRBV7-2	.	TGTGCCAGCAGCCCGACACCCGCCCATGAGCAGTTCTTC	CASSPTPAHEQFF
TRBJ1-1	.	TRBV4-2	.	TGTGCCAGCAGCCAATCAAAGGTTTTCAGCACTGAAGCTTTCTTT	CASSQSKVFSTEAFF
TRBJ2-3	TRBD2	TRBV7-2	.	TGTGCCAGCAGCCGGACTAGCGGGAGTGAAGATACGCAGTATTTT	CASSRTSGSEDTQYF
TRBJ1-2	.	TRBV6-7	few	TGTGCCAGCAGTTACTCGATAGGTGGCTACACCTTC	CASSYSIGGYTF
TRBJ2-2	.	TRBV7-9	few	TGTGCCAGCAGCTGGAACAGGTGGACCGGGGAGCTGTTTTTT	CASSWNRWTGELFF
TRBJ1-5	TRBD1	TRBV2	many	TGTGCCAGTGGACAGGGCGTCTATAGCAATCAGCCCCAGCATTTT	CASGQGVYSNQPQHF
TRBJ2-7	.	TRBV20-1	few	TGCAGTGCTAGAGATCTGAGGAAGGAAGGCTACGAGCAGTACTTC	CSARDLRKEGYEQYF
TRBJ2-4	TRBD2	TRBV7-2	.	TGTGCCAGCAGCTTAGCCCAGAGCGGGAGAGACATTCAGTACTTC	CASSLAQSGRDIQYF
TRBJ1-1	.	TRBV4-2	.	TGTGCCAGCAGCCAAGGGTCCGGGAACACTGAAGCTTTCTTT	CASSQGSGNTEAFF
TRBJ2-5	TRBD2	TRBV11-2	.	TGTGCCAGCAGCTTAAATGGTGGGGGGGGGGGTCAGTACTTC	CASSLNGGGGGQYF
TRBJ1-2	TRBD1	TRBV4-1	few	TGCGCCAGCAGCCTCACGACAGGGACCAACTATGGCTACACCTTC	CASSLTTGTNYGYTF
TRBJ2-1	.	TRBV24-1	.	TGTGCCACCAGTGATTTGAACCACCTGGAGCACAATGAGCAGTTCTTC	CATSDLNHLEHNEQFF
TRBJ2-7	TRBD2	TRBV5-1	few	TGCGCCAGCAGCCGGGAGGGAGCGAGCTCCTACGAGCAGTACTTC	CASSREGASSYEQYF
TRBJ1-2	.	TRBV6-5	.	TGTGCCAGCAGTTCAGGCCGGACTGGCTACACCTTC	CASSSGRTGYTF
TRBJ2-7	TRBD1	TRBV20-1	.	TGCAGTGCTCCTTCCGACAGGGGTTTTGCGGGATCCTACGAGCAGTACTTC	CSAPSDRGFAGSYEQYF
TRBJ1-4	.	TRBV7-9	few	TGTGCCAGCAGCTTTTACTCGGACGGTGAAAAACTGTTTTTT	CASSFYSDGEKLFF
TRBJ1-3	.	TRBV28	.	TGTGCCAGCAGTGACTCGGGGGTCTCTGGAAACACCATATATTTT	CASSDSGVSGNTIYF
TRBJ2-3	TRBD2	TRBV30	.	TGTGCCTGGAGCCTTGGACTAGCGGGAGCCACAGATACGCAGTATTTT	CAWSLGLAGATDTQYF